This T cell receptor (beta chain) derives from a study of radiation and T cells in renal cell carcinoma. Study information: Nephrectomy followed 15 Gy stereotactic body radiation by 4 weeks.

CDR3 length equals 12 residues. Trimming took 1 base from V and 6 from J, leaving 4 bases between them. CDR1 and CDR2 (germline): MGHRA, YSYEKL. Clones were sequenced by immunoSEQ multiplex PCR, and TCRdb holds only the in-frame ones, with some missing. This table holds some 76,000 clones, roughly 87% found once. Study-wide results and caveats: From baseline, blood top tumor clonotypes peaked at 2 weeks post-radiation.

Time point defined: blood 2 weeks post-SBRT. Treatment indicated: 15 Gy SBRT to primary tumor, nephrectomy 4 weeks later. After SBRT, blood was collected at 2 and 4 weeks, plus baseline. This renal cell carcinoma was of the clear cell type. A word on this clone: Its specificity is unknown.

This receptor was identified in a man in his 60s with renal cell carcinoma. The source was blood, collected from a patient whose treatment included radiotherapy and nephrectomy. The rearrangement uses TRBV4-1 and TRBJ2-1; D not certain. The CDR3 coding sequence is TGCGCCAGCAGCCAAGCTAGCAATGAGCAGTTCTTC. This codes for CASSQASNEQFF.